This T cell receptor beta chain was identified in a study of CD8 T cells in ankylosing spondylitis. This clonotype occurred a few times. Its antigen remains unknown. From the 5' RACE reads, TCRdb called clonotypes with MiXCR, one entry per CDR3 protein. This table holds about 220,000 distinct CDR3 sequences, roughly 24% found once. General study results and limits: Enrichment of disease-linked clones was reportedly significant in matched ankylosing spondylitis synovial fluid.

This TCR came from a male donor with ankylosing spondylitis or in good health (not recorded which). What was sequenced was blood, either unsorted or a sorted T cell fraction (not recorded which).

CDR3 in amino acids: CSATLDRHQETQYF. The DNA of the CDR3 is TGCAGTGCCACACTCGACAGGCACCAAGAGACCCAGTACTTC. This sequence joins TRBV20-1 and TRBJ2-5; tentatively, D is TRBD1 (6 bases). Trimming took off 6 bases at V and 0 bases at J, with 14 bases between the two ends. The CDR3 is 14 amino acids. Per the germline V gene, CDR1 is DFQATT and CDR2 is SNEGSKA (reference sequence).